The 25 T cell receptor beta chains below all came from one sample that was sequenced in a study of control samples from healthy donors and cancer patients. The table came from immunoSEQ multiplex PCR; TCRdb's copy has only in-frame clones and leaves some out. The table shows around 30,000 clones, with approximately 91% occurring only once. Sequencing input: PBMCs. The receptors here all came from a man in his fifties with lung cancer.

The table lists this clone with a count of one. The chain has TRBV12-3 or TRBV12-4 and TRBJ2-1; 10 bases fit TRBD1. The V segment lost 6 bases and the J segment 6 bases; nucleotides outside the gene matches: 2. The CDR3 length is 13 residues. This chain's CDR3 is CASRRQGANEQFF. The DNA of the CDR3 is TGTGCCAGCAGACGACAGGGGGCCAATGAGCAGTTCTTC.

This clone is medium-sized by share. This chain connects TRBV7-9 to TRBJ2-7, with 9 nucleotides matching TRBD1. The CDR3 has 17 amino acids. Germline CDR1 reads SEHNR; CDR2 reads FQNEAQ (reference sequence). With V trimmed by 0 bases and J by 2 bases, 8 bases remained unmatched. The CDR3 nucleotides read TGTGCCAGCAGCTTAGCATCCGGGACAGGGTATACCTACGAGCAGTACTTC. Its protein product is CASSLASGTGYTYEQYF.

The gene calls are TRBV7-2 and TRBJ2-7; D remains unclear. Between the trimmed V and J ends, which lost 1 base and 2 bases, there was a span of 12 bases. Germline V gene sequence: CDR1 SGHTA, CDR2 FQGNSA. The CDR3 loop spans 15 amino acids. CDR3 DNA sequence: TGTGCCAGCAGCTTAGATCCCCTGGCTCCCTACGAGCAGTACTTC. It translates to CASSLDPLAPYEQYF.

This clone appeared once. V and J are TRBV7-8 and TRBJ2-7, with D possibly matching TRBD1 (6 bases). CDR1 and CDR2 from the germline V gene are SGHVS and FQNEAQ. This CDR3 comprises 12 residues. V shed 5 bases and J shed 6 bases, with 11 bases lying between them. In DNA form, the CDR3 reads TGTGCCAGCAGCCTAACAGGGCTCGAGCAGTACTTC. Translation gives CASSLTGLEQYF.

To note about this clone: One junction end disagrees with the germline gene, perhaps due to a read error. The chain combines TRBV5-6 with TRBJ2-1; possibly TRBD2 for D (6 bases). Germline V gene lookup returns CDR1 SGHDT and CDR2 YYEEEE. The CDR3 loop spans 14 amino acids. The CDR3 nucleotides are TGTGCCAGCAGCTTGGTAGCGGCCCTCCCGACGTTGATCTTC. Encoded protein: CASSLVAALPTLIF.

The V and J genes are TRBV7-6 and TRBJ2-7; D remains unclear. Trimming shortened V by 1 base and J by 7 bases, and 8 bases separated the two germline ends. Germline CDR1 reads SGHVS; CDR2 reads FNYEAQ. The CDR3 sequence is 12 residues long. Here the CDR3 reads CASSLVGLEQYF. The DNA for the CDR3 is TGTGCCAGCAGCTTAGTGGGGTTGGAGCAGTACTTC.

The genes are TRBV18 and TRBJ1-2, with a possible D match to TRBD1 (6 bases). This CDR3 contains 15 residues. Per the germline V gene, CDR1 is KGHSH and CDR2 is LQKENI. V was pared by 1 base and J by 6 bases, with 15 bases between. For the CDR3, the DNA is TGTGCCAGCTCACCACGGACAGAGGGCCTTGATGGCTACACCTTC. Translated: CASSPRTEGLDGYTF.

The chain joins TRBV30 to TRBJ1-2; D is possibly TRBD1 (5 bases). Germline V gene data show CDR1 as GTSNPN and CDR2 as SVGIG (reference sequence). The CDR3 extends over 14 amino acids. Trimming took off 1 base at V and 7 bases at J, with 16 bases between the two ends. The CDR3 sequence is CAWSAPPGSPGYTF. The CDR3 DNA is TGTGCCTGGAGTGCCCCTCCAGGGTCTCCTGGCTACACCTTC.

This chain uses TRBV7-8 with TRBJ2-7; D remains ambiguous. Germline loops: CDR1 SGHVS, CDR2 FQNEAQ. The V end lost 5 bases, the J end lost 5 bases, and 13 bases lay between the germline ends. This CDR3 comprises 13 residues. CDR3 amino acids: CASSLNQNHEQYF. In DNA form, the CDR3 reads TGTGCCAGCAGCCTCAATCAAAACCACGAGCAGTACTTC.

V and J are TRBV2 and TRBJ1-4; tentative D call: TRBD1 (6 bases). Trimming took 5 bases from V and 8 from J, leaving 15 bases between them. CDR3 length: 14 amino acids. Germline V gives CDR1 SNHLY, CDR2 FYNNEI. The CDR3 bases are TGTGCCAGCAGTACTCAGGGGACCTTGGAAAAACTGTTTTTT. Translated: CASSTQGTLEKLFF.

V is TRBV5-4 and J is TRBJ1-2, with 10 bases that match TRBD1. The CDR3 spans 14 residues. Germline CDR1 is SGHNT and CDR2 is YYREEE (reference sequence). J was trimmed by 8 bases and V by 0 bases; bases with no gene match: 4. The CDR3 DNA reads TGTGCCAGCAGCTTGGCCGGGGACAGGGGAGGCTACACCTTC. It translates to CASSLAGDRGGYTF.

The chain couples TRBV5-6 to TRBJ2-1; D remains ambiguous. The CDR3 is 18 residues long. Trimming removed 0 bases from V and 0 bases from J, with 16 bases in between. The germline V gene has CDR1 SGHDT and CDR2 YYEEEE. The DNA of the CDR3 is TGTGCCAGCAGCTTGGAATTAAACGGCGGCTCCTCCTACAATGAGCAGTTCTTC. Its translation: CASSLELNGGSSYNEQFF.

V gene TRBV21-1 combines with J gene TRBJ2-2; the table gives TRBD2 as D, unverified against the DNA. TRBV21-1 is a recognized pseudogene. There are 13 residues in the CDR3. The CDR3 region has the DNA TGTGCCATCTTAGGAGGAGGCACCGGGGAGCTGTTTTTT. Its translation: CAILGGGTGELFF.

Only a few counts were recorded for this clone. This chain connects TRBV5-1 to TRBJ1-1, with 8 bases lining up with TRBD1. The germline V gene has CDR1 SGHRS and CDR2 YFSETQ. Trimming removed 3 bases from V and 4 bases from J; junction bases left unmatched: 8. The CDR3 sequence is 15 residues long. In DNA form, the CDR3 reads TGCGCCAGCAGCTGGGGGACAGGCGGAGTCACTGAAGCTTTCTTT. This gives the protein CASSWGTGGVTEAFF.

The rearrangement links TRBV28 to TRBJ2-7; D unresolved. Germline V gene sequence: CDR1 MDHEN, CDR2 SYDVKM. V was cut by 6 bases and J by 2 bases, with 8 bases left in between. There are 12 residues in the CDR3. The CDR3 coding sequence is TGTGCCAGCAGCTTAAAAACCTACGAGCAGTACTTC. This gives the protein CASSLKTYEQYF.

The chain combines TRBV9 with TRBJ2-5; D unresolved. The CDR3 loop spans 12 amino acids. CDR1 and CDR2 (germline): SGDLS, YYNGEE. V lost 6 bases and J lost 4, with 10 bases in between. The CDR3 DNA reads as TGTGCCAGCAAGGGTTCAGGAGAGACCCAGTACTTC. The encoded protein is CASKGSGETQYF.

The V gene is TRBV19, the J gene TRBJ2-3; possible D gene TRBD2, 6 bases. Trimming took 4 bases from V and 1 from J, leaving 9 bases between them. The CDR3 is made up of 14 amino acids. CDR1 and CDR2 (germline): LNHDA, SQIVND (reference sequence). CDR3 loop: CASSNQRGTDTQYF. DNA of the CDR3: TGTGCCAGTAGTAACCAGCGGGGCACAGATACGCAGTATTTT.

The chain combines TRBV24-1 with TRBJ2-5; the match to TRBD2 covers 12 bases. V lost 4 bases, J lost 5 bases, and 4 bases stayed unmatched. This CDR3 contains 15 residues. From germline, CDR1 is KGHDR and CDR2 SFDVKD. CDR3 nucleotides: TGTGCCACCAGTGAACCGACTAGCGGGGGTGAGACCCAGTACTTC. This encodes CATSEPTSGGETQYF.

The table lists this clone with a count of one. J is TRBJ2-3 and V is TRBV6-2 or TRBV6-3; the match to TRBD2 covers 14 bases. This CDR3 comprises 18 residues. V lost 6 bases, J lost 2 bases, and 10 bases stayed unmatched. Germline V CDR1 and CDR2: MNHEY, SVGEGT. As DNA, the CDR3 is TGTGCCAGCAGCCGGCGGACTAGCGGGGGGCGACTCACAGATACGCAGTATTTT. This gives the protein CASSRRTSGGRLTDTQYF.

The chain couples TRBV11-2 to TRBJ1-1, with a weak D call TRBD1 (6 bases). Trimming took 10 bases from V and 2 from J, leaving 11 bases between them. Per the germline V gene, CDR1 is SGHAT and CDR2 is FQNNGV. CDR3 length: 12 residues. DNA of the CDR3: TGTGCCATCCAGGGGTATAACACTGAAGCTTTCTTT. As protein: CAIQGYNTEAFF. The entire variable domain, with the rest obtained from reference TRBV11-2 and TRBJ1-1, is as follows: EAGVAQSPRYKIIEKRQSVAFWCNPISGHATLYWYQQILGQGPKLLIQFQNNGVVDDSQLPKDRFSAERLKGVDSTLKIQPAKLEDSAVYLCAIQGYNTEAFFGQGTRLTVV.

CDR3: CASSKTGEWVAFF. DNA for the CDR3: TGTGCCAGCAGCAAGACAGGGGAGTGGGTAGCTTTCTTT. The V call is TRBV11-2, the J call TRBJ1-1; 8 bases fit TRBD1. The CDR3 loop spans 13 amino acids. CDR1 and CDR2 from the germline V gene are SGHAT and FQNNGV. The trim removed 5 bases at V and 10 bases at J, leaving 9 bases unmatched.

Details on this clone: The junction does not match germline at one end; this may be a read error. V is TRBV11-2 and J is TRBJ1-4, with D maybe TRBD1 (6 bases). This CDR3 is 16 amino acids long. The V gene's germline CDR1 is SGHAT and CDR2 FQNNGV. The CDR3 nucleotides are TGTGCCAGCAGCCTAGAAACGGGGGCCCCTAATGAAAAACTGTTTTTT. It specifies CASSLETGAPNEKLFF. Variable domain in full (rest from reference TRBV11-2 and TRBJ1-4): EAGVAQSPRYKIIEKRQSVAFWCNPISGHATLYWYQQILGQGPKLLIQFQNNGVVDDSQLPKDRFSAERLKGVDSTLKIQPAKLEDSAVYLCASSLETGAPNEKLFFGSGTQLSVL.

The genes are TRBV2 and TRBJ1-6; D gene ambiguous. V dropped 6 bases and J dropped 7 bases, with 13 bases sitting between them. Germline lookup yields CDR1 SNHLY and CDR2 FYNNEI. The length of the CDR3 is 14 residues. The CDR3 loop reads CASRDRRGNSPLHF. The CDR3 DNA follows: TGTGCCAGCAGAGATCGACGGGGAAATTCACCCCTCCACTTT.

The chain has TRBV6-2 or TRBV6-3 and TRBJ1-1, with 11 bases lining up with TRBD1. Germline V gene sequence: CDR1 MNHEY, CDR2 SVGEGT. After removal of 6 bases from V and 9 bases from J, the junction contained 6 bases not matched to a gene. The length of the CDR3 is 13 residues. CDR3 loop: CASSPLDRGQAFF. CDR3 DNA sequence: TGTGCCAGCAGCCCACTGGACAGGGGGCAAGCTTTCTTT.

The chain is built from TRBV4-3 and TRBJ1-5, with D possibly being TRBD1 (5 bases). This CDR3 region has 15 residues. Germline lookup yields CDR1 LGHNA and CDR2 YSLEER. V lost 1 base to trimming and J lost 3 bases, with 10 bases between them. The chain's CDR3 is CASSQVVGHNQPQHF. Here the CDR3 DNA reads TGCGCCAGCAGCCAAGTCGTAGGACACAATCAGCCCCAGCATTTT.